This T cell receptor beta chain was sequenced in a study of shared T cell receptors in the human thymus. The CDR3 totals 16 residues. V was trimmed by 3 bases and J by 6 bases, leaving 18 bases between them. Germline V CDR1 and CDR2: MDHEN, SYDVKM. Sequencing was performed with immunoSEQ multiplex PCR; in TCRdb, only in-frame clones are kept and a portion is missing. The sample consists of hundreds of thousands of clones, about 87% of them appearing once. These same data were also listed under a study on human thymus T cells.

The sequence was obtained from a boy less than two years old with a congenital heart defect. V and J are TRBV28 and TRBJ2-4, with D possibly being TRBD2 (5 bases). Sequenced: thymocytes. The CDR3 reads CASSFKPGELRNIQYF. In DNA, the CDR3 is TGTGCCAGCAGTTTTAAGCCCGGGGAATTGAGAAACATTCAGTACTTC.